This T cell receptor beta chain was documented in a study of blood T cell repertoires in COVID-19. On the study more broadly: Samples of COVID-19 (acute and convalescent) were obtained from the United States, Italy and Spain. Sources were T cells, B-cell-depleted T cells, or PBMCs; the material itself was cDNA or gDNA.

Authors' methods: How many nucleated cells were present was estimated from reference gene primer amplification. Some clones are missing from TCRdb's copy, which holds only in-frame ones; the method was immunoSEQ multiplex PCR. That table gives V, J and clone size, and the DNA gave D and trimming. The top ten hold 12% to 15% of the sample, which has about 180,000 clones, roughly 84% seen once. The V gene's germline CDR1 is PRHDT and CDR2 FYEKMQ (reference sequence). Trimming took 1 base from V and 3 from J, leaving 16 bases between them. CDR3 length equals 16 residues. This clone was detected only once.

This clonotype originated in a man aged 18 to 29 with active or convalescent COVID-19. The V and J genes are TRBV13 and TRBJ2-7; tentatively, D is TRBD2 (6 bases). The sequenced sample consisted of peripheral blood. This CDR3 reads CASSLAGTLGGYEQYF. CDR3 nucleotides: TGTGCCAGCAGCTTAGCGGGGACTCTTGGGGGCTACGAGCAGTACTTC.